The entry that follows covers one T cell receptor (beta chain) sequence. The antigen remains unidentified. The junction does not match germline at one end; this may be a read error. This record comes from a study of beta chain features in type 1 diabetes. The study's findings and limits: For TCRB rearrangement, an influence of HLA type remained unresolved here. All four CD4+ subsets from Type 1 diabetes patients carried moderately but significantly shorter TCRB CDR3s. More deletions and fewer insertions at VDJ junctions were seen in type 1 diabetes patients.

Expressed TCRB transcripts were sequenced because the entire RNA isolate underwent reverse transcription. The protocol was immunoSEQ multiplex PCR, while the TCRdb copy is restricted to in-frame clones and leaves out a portion. The sample shows roughly 300,000 clones, around 8.5% of them seen only once. In total, each donor contributed a single heparinised blood draw that averaged roughly 100 mL. CDR1 is MNHNY and CDR2 is SVGAGI in the germline V gene (reference sequence). This CDR3 has 10 residues. The sample taken for sequencing was central memory CD4+ T cells from blood. The rearrangement uses TRBV6-6 and TRBJ2-7, with D possibly being TRBD2 (5 bases). The receptor was isolated from a man aged 25-40 years with type 1 diabetes. Here the CDR3 reads CASSQKGLPF. The CDR3 nucleotides read TGTGCCAGCAGCCAAAAAGGACTCCCCTTC.